This T cell receptor beta chain was found in a study of OX40 agonist ivuxolimab in advanced cancers. Study details: Dose-escalation patients had hepatocellular carcinoma, melanoma, renal cell or head and neck cancer. General study points: Also showing low normalized T-cell clonal expansion were some of the nonresponders. Antigen specificity of clonally expanded peripheral T cells was not established. CD4+ and CD8+ T cells in blood underwent clonal expansion by week 6 at 0.1 to 3.0 mg/kg.

The germline V and J ends were trimmed by 5 bases and 3 bases, with 12 bases remaining between them. The CDR3 is made up of 14 amino acids. Per germline, CDR1 SGHNT and CDR2 YENEEA. Assay used: immunoSEQ multiplex PCR; TCRdb lists only in-frame clones, some missing. The data show about 70,000 clones, 85% to 90% seen once. Comment on this clone: The antigen is unknown.

Sequencing used CD4+ or CD8+ T cells sorted from blood, obtained in a trial of the OX40 agonist ivuxolimab. The rearrangement links TRBV11-3 to TRBJ2-3; D is possibly TRBD2 (5 bases). This sequence originates from an adult with an advanced solid tumor such as melanoma, head and neck, liver or kidney cancer. The CDR3 reads CASSPGGGTDTQYF. The CDR3 nucleotides read TGTGCCAGCAGCCCGGGTGGCGGGACAGATACGCAGTATTTT.